A single TCR beta chain is shown here with its context. Its cognate antigen is unknown. This sample is drawn from a study of cytomegalovirus exposure and HLA in healthy donors. Study context: Researchers found that about four fifths of 300 to 450 genotyped donors fell within the Caucasian-associated ancestry cluster.

V was cut by 5 bases and J by 4 bases, with 11 bases left in between. Germline V gives CDR1 MNHEY, CDR2 SMNVEV (reference sequence). This CDR3 spans 13 amino acids. PCR involved 60 Vbeta and 13 Jbeta primers. Per the study methods: Among the unique TCR beta chains that a later analysis counted, about 84 million in all, 10 million to 13 million were shared. The repertoire was sequenced with immunoSEQ multiplex PCR; TCRdb's copy has only in-frame clones and lacks some. V, J and clone size reflect that table, while D and trimming were determined from the DNA. The sample consists of 190,000 or so clones, 79% of them appearing once. Study-wide findings and caveats: Some V segments could not be told apart, so they were left out, TRBV6-2 and TRBV6-3 among them. Other equally common chains were less clonally expanded than HLA-associated TCR beta chains, a later analysis showed.

The sequence came from a girl aged 5-17 years in good health and CMV-seropositive. The genes are TRBV27 and TRBJ2-5; a weak D match, TRBD1 (6 bases). Source material: PBMCs. The CDR3 loop reads CASSLTGRETQYF. The CDR3 DNA sequence: TGTGCCAGCAGTCTAACAGGGAGAGAGACCCAGTACTTC.